These 26 T cell receptor beta chains share one sample of origin, sequenced in a study of CXCR3-negative and CXCR3-positive naive CD8 T cells. The libraries of TRB cDNA were constructed through 5' RACE using UMI labels. TCRdb re-called the 5' RACE reads; one entry per CDR3 protein, DNA not given. Its listing shows about 30,000 distinct CDR3 sequences. Sample: memory CD8+ T cells from blood. The receptor set was obtained from a human donor in good health. Some clones in this sample may be carry-over from other donors' samples.

The chain combines TRBV7-8 with TRBJ2-7. Germline V gene data show CDR1 as SGHVS and CDR2 as FQNEAQ. The CDR3 sequence is 15 residues long. The CDR3 here is CASSLFAGSSYEQYF. Looking up the rest from reference TRBV7-8 and TRBJ2-7 gives the full variable domain: GAGVSQSPRYKVAKRGQDVALRCDPISGHVSLFWYQQALGQGPEFLTYFQNEAQLDKSGLPSDRFFAERPEGSVSTLKIQRTQQEDSAVYLCASSLFAGSSYEQYFGPGTRLTVT.

This chain links TRBV30 with TRBJ2-5; no DNA is available, so the TRBD1 call from TCRdb remains unchecked. Germline lookup yields CDR1 GTSNPN and CDR2 SVGIG (reference sequence). The CDR3 sequence is 13 residues long. This CDR3 reads CAWSEGSSETQYF. Based on the CDR3 plus reference TRBV30 and TRBJ2-5, the full variable domain is SQTIHQWPATLVQPVGSPLSLECTVEGTSNPNLYWYRQAAGRGLQLLFYSVGIGQISSEVPQNLSASRPQDRQFILSSKKLLLSDSGFYLCAWSEGSSETQYFGPGTRLLVL.

The chain couples TRBV19 to TRBJ2-7; TCRdb names TRBD1, which stays unverified in the absence of DNA. The length of the CDR3 is 14 residues. Germline V gives CDR1 LNHDA, CDR2 SQIVND (reference sequence). This CDR3 reads CASSIEDRTYEQYF.

The V gene is TRBV20-1, the J gene TRBJ2-1; TCRdb outputs TRBD1, but without DNA this stays unchecked. The CDR3 length is 16 residues. CDR1 and CDR2 (germline): DFQATT, SNEGSKA (reference sequence). The CDR3 region is CSARNLSEGGYNEQFF.

The gene calls are TRBV5-1 and TRBJ1-2; TCRdb's assignment of TRBD1 cannot be checked, as there is no DNA. CDR3 size: 14 residues. The V gene's germline CDR1 is SGHRS and CDR2 YFSETQ. CDR3 amino acids: CASSPRTGNYGYTF.

The rearrangement links TRBV9 to TRBJ1-1. The CDR3 totals 13 residues. Germline CDR1 SGDLS, CDR2 YYNGEE. CDR3 in amino acids: CASRPQGNTEAFF.

The chain's CDR3 is CASSLGGGSPLHF. The chain combines TRBV12-3 or TRBV12-4 with TRBJ1-6; the TRBD1 assignment by TCRdb is unverifiable without DNA. The CDR3 is 13 amino acids.

The V call is TRBV5-6, the J call TRBJ2-5; TCRdb's D call of TRBD2 is untestable without DNA. The CDR3 runs 14 residues. Germline V CDR1 and CDR2: SGHDT, YYEEEE. This CDR3 is CASKVSGYQESQYF.

CDR3 residues: CASSLGTEGNTEAFF. This chain links TRBV5-4 with TRBJ1-1; TCRdb's assignment of TRBD1 cannot be checked, as there is no DNA. The length of the CDR3 is 15 residues. Germline V CDR1 and CDR2: SGHNT, YYREEE (reference sequence).

The chain is built from TRBV27 and TRBJ2-7. Germline values: CDR1 MNHEY, CDR2 SMNVEV (reference sequence). There are 12 residues in the CDR3. This chain's CDR3 is CASSVGPSEQYF.

This chain uses TRBV6-1 with TRBJ2-7; TCRdb outputs TRBD1, but without DNA this stays unchecked. Germline V gives CDR1 MNHNS, CDR2 SASEGT. There are 14 residues in the CDR3. The CDR3 loop reads CASSGQVVAYEQYF.

V gene TRBV4-3 combines with J gene TRBJ2-1; the TCRdb D gene call, TRBD2, has no DNA to confirm it. Per germline, CDR1 LGHNA and CDR2 YSLEER. The CDR3 totals 16 residues. Here the CDR3 reads CASSQNPSGGAGEQFF.

This rearrangement joins TRBV12-3 or TRBV12-4 to TRBJ2-7. There are 13 residues in the CDR3. The CDR3 reads CASSLVAPHEQYF.

The rearrangement uses TRBV6-2 or TRBV6-3 and TRBJ2-1; no DNA is available, so the TRBD2 call from TCRdb remains unchecked. Per germline, CDR1 MNHEY and CDR2 SVGEGT. CDR3 size: 15 residues. This chain's CDR3 is CASSYSGSGYNELFF.

The chain links TRBV4-2 to TRBJ2-1; TCRdb indicates TRBD1, and absent DNA this call remains unverified. The CDR3 contains 16 residues. The germline gives CDR1 LGHNA, CDR2 YNFKEQ. The CDR3 region is CASSQSDTGGYNEQFF.

This clonotype is called medium-sized based on its frequency. This sequence joins TRBV12-3 or TRBV12-4 and TRBJ2-7. The length of the CDR3 is 12 residues. This CDR3 is CASSFVGYEQYF.

The V and J genes are TRBV28 and TRBJ2-7; TCRdb outputs TRBD1, but without DNA this stays unchecked. The length of the CDR3 is 11 residues. Germline V gene data show CDR1 as MDHEN and CDR2 as SYDVKM. The CDR3 spells CASHDSYEQYF.

The chain has TRBV20-1 and TRBJ2-5; the D call from TCRdb, TRBD2, cannot be confirmed without DNA. Per the germline V gene, CDR1 is DFQATT and CDR2 is SNEGSKA (reference sequence). CDR3 length: 14 residues. The CDR3 sequence: CSAHSGGREETQYF.

CDR3 sequence: CASSSSLRGNNEQFF. The chain is built from TRBV7-6 and TRBJ2-1; TCRdb indicates TRBD1, and absent DNA this call remains unverified. CDR1 is SGHVS, CDR2 FNYEAQ, per germline. The CDR3 loop spans 15 amino acids.

V is TRBV7-6 and J is TRBJ2-1; TCRdb designates TRBD1, a call that cannot be tested without DNA. Germline assignment: CDR1 SGHVS and CDR2 FNYEAQ. This CDR3 has 16 residues. The CDR3 spells CASSWTGEGNYNEQFF. Complete variable domain (other parts from reference TRBV7-6 and TRBJ2-1): GAGVSQSPRYKVTKRGQDVALRCDPISGHVSLYWYRQALGQGPEFLTYFNYEAQQDKSGLPNDRFSAERPEGSISTLTIQRTEQRDSAMYRCASSWTGEGNYNEQFFGPGTRLTVL.

The gene calls are TRBV28 and TRBJ1-2; TCRdb proposes TRBD1, but this gene call is untestable without DNA. Germline CDR1 reads MDHEN; CDR2 reads SYDVKM. CDR3 length: 17 residues. CDR3 protein: CASRQWTGPFKNYGYTF.

The chain joins TRBV7-6 to TRBJ2-1; the D call of TRBD1 rests on TCRdb alone, since no DNA is present to check it. CDR3 length: 15 amino acids. Germline assignment: CDR1 SGHVS and CDR2 FNYEAQ. CDR3 amino acids: CASSYTWGQGNEQLF.

This chain joins TRBV28 and TRBJ2-7. Germline assignment: CDR1 MDHEN and CDR2 SYDVKM. The CDR3 loop spans 13 amino acids. This chain's CDR3 is CASSYRDSYEQYF.

This rearrangement joins TRBV18 to TRBJ2-3; absent DNA, TCRdb's TRBD2 call cannot be checked. CDR3 length equals 18 residues. The germline CDR1 and CDR2 sequences are KGHSH and LQKENI. CDR3 amino acids: CASSPPVGLAGITDTQYF.

The V and J genes are TRBV6-2 or TRBV6-3 and TRBJ2-7; lacking DNA, the TRBD1 call made by TCRdb goes unchecked. Germline V lookup: CDR1 MNHEY, CDR2 SVGEGT. The CDR3 length is 14 residues. The CDR3 is CASSAQGIDYEQYF.

The V call is TRBV11-2, the J call TRBJ1-5. The germline gives CDR1 SGHAT, CDR2 FQNNGV. This CDR3 comprises 13 residues. Here the CDR3 reads CASSLDLNQPQHF.